Listed here are 20 T cell receptor beta chains from one sample, sequenced in a study of T cells in Graves' hyperthyroidism and ophthalmopathy. What was amplified from RNA transcripts were TCR beta CDR3 regions. The study used the HTBI primer set for a first-round RT-PCR of the TCR CDR3. TCRdb called the multiplex PCR reads again in MiXCR, with one record for every CDR3 protein. The table has 660,000 or so distinct CDR3 sequences, 45% seen once; the top ten hold approximately 6.8%. Sample: peripheral blood or thyroid tissue (not recorded which). The source of these receptors is an adult man with Graves' disease, either hyperthyroidism or ophthalmopathy (not recorded which).

To note about this clonotype: The junction differs from germline at one of its ends, possibly a read error. This rearrangement joins TRBV7-9 to TRBJ1-5; D not certain. Looked up from germline, CDR1 is SEHNR and CDR2 is FQNEAQ (reference sequence). This CDR3 spans 12 amino acids. The CDR3, as DNA: TGTACCAGCAGCCTCAATAATCAGCCCCAGCATTTT. Encoded protein: CTSSLNNQPQHF.

In this sample, this clonotype turned up many times. The CDR3 DNA sequence: TGTGCCAGCAGCGTCCGGGACGGGAAGGCCCACGAGCAGTACTTC. It encodes CASSVRDGKAHEQYF. The chain combines TRBV7-9 with TRBJ2-7; D may be TRBD1 or TRBD2 (5 bases each). The germline V gene has CDR1 SEHNR and CDR2 FQNEAQ (reference sequence). Trimming pared 5 bases from V and 5 bases from J, leaving 19 bases between. The CDR3 loop spans 15 amino acids.

V usage is TRBV29-1 and J usage is TRBJ1-3, with D possibly matching TRBD1 (5 bases). Germline V lookup: CDR1 SQVTM, CDR2 ANQGSEA. The CDR3 contains 13 residues. V was shortened by 4 bases and J by 2 bases, with 9 bases between the two germline ends. In DNA form, the CDR3 reads TGCAGCGTTGTTAGGGACCCTGGAAACACCATATATTTT. Encoded protein: CSVVRDPGNTIYF.

The rearrangement joins TRBV20-1 to TRBJ1-1, with D possibly being TRBD1 (5 bases). CDR1 and CDR2 from the germline V gene are DFQATT and SNEGSKA (reference sequence). Trimming pared 6 bases from V and 2 bases from J, leaving 16 bases between. The CDR3 loop spans 14 amino acids. The CDR3 region is CSATKDRFNTEAFF. CDR3 coding DNA: TGCAGTGCAACTAAAGACAGATTCAACACTGAAGCTTTCTTT.

The chain recombines TRBV29-1 with TRBJ1-2; the match to TRBD1 covers 7 bases. CDR3 length: 11 amino acids. V dropped 5 bases and J dropped 6; count of bases not matched to a gene: 3. Germline-derived CDR1 and CDR2 are SQVTM and ANQGSEA. The CDR3 DNA reads TGCAGCGTTCTTACAGGGGATGGCTACACCTTC. Protein: CSVLTGDGYTF.

This clonotype was seen only a few times. The rearrangement joins TRBV7-9 to TRBJ1-1; D is unresolved. This CDR3 region has 14 residues. V lost 3 bases to trimming and J lost 11 bases, with 19 bases between them. Germline V gives CDR1 SEHNR, CDR2 FQNEAQ (reference sequence). The CDR3: CASSFHRSPRDAFF. The CDR3 DNA is TGTGCCAGCAGCTTCCACCGATCGCCCCGGGATGCTTTCTTT.

This clonotype was detected ten times or more. This chain joins TRBV7-9 and TRBJ2-2; D gene ambiguous. CDR3 size: 16 residues. The germline V gene encodes CDR1 SEHNR and CDR2 FQNEAQ (reference sequence). V was shortened by 3 bases and J by 0 bases, with 11 bases between the two germline ends. The CDR3 coding sequence is TGTGCCAGCAGCTTGTTGCCGATAACGAACACCGGGGAGCTGTTTTTT. It specifies CASSLLPITNTGELFF.

This sequence joins TRBV20-1 and TRBJ1-2, with D perhaps TRBD1 (5 bases). Germline assignment: CDR1 DFQATT and CDR2 SNEGSKA (reference sequence). CDR3 length equals 12 residues. The V end lost 3 bases, the J end lost 6 bases, and 11 bases lay between the germline ends. This CDR3 is CSASEGPDGYTF. CDR3 coding DNA: TGCAGTGCTAGCGAGGGGCCCGATGGCTACACCTTC.

This rearrangement joins TRBV7-9 to TRBJ1-5, with 7 bases lining up with TRBD1. The V gene's germline CDR1 is SEHNR and CDR2 FQNEAQ (reference sequence). The CDR3 has 15 amino acids. With 5 bases clipped from V and 5 bases from J, the junction kept 9 bases outside the gene matches. The CDR3 here is CASSRQGGSDQPQHF. The DNA for the CDR3 is TGTGCCAGCAGCCGGCAGGGGGGGTCTGATCAGCCCCAGCATTTT. The full variable domain, rest sourced from reference TRBV7-9 and TRBJ1-5, is DTGVSQNPRHKITKRGQNVTFRCDPISEHNRLYWYRQTLGQGPEFLTYFQNEAQLEKSRLLSDRFSAERPKGSFSTLEIQRTEQGDSAMYLCASSRQGGSDQPQHFGDGTRLSIL.

A single count supports this clonotype. The chain uses TRBV5-4 and TRBJ2-7, with TRBD1 matching over 9 bases. This CDR3 spans 14 amino acids. Trimming took 3 bases from V and 6 from J; bases not matched to a gene: 7. Per the germline V gene, CDR1 is SGHNT and CDR2 is YYREEE (reference sequence). The CDR3 DNA follows: TGTGCCAGCAGCTCCGGACAGGGGACAAGCGAGCAGTACTTC. Its protein product is CASSSGQGTSEQYF.

This rearrangement joins TRBV5-1 to TRBJ1-1, with TRBD1 matching over 10 bases. The CDR3 is 15 amino acids. Germline V gene lookup returns CDR1 SGHRS and CDR2 YFSETQ. Losses at the gene ends were 3 bases for V and 4 bases for J; bases not matched to a gene: 6. CDR3 bases: TGCGCCAGCAGCTGGGGGACAGGGGAGTTCACTGAAGCTTTCTTT. Amino acids: CASSWGTGEFTEAFF.

The chain links TRBV7-9 to TRBJ1-1, with 8 bases fitting TRBD1. V lost 1 base, J lost 4 bases, and 5 bases stayed unmatched. The germline V gene encodes CDR1 SEHNR and CDR2 FQNEAQ (reference sequence). The CDR3 has 15 amino acids. CDR3 DNA: TGTGCCAGCAGCTTAGAGGGACAGGTTGCCACTGAAGCTTTCTTT. Residues: CASSLEGQVATEAFF.

The J gene is TRBJ1-6, the V gene TRBV29-1, with 8 bases fitting TRBD1. The trim removed 4 bases at V and 10 bases at J, leaving 6 bases unmatched. The CDR3 contains 13 residues. Germline V gene data show CDR1 as SQVTM and CDR2 as ANQGSEA. CDR3 amino acids: CSVGTGTRSPLHF. In nucleotides, the CDR3 is TGCAGCGTTGGGACAGGGACACGCTCACCCCTCCACTTT.

The chain employs TRBV25-1 and TRBJ1-2; the match to TRBD1 covers 8 bases. CDR1 is MGHDK and CDR2 is SYGVNS in the germline V gene. Trimming removed 8 bases from V and 6 bases from J; junction bases left unmatched: 5. The CDR3 consists of 12 residues. CDR3 amino acids: CASVNRGNGYTF. The CDR3 nucleotides are TGTGCCAGCGTTAACAGGGGGAATGGCTACACCTTC.

V usage is TRBV6-5 and J usage is TRBJ2-2; D unresolved. The CDR3 is made up of 13 amino acids. Trimming cost V 7 bases and J 7 bases, with 13 bases left between them. CDR1 is MNHEY, CDR2 SVGAGI, per germline. CDR3 in DNA: TGTGCCAGCAAAGTTACGTACGGCGGGGAGCTGTTTTTT. As protein: CASKVTYGGELFF.

The chain couples TRBV29-1 to TRBJ1-1, with TRBD1 matching over 8 bases. CDR1 is SQVTM and CDR2 is ANQGSEA in the germline V gene. Unmatched junction bases numbered 8, after V lost 6 bases and J lost 2 bases. This CDR3 is built from 14 residues. CDR3 region: CSVPTDRGNTEAFF. CDR3 bases: TGCAGCGTCCCAACCGACAGGGGTAACACTGAAGCTTTCTTT.

With regard to this clonotype: This may come from a read error, since a much larger clone is one base off. The gene calls are TRBV2 and TRBJ1-6, with no clear D. V shed 10 bases and J shed 14 bases, with 18 bases lying between them. Germline CDR1 and CDR2: SNHLY and FYNNEI. The CDR3 totals 12 residues. The CDR3 region is CATPGSSNTLHF. CDR3 coding DNA: TGTGCCACCCCGGGAAGCTCGAATACCCTCCACTTT.

The gene calls are TRBV11-1 and TRBJ2-5, with a weak D call TRBD1 (7 bases). Gene TRBJ2-7 matches the end of the DNA better, so the J call may be wrong. The V gene's germline CDR1 is SGHAT and CDR2 FQDESV (reference sequence). The CDR3 spans 19 residues. CDR3 sequence (DNA): TGTGCCAGCAGCTCAAAAACGACAGGGACCCTAGCGTACTCCTACGAGCAGTACTTC. This gives the protein CASSSKTTGTLAYSYEQYF.

The chain combines TRBV7-2 with TRBJ2-5, with TRBD2 matching over 14 bases. The CDR3 covers 17 residues. J gave up 4 bases and V 0 bases, and 4 bases lay outside the gene matches. The germline gives CDR1 SGHTA, CDR2 FQGNSA. The CDR3 DNA is TGTGCCAGCAGCTTAGCGACTAGCGGGAGGGCCAGAGAGACCCAGTACTTC. Translating gives CASSLATSGRARETQYF.

This clonotype occurred a few times. This chain connects TRBV20-1 to TRBJ2-5, with D tentatively TRBD2 (6 bases). Germline CDR1 reads DFQATT; CDR2 reads SNEGSKA (reference sequence). This CDR3 is built from 14 residues. Trimming cost V 5 bases and J 1 base, with 14 bases left between them. CDR3 sequence: CSAFRDWGQETQYF. In DNA, the CDR3 is TGCAGTGCTTTCCGGGACTGGGGCCAAGAGACCCAGTACTTC.